This T cell receptor (beta chain) came from a study of shared clonotypes between healthy human individuals. Study-level information: In total, the donors were two women and a few men aged 18 to 49. Overall study findings and caveats: Naive subsets generally had larger estimated richness than memory subsets.

Trimming stripped 5 bases from V and 7 bases from J, with 18 bases between. Germline CDR1 and CDR2: SNHLY and FYNNEI. The CDR3 contains 14 residues. Data came from immunoSEQ multiplex PCR; TCRdb stores just in-frame clones and leaves some out. The repertoire holds hundreds of thousands of clones, with 96% as singletons. In the naive CD8 group, cells lacked CD45RO and were positively selected for CCR7, so terminally differentiated effector memory CD45RA+ cells were left out. For this clone: Its antigen is unidentified.

The sample taken for sequencing was naive CD8+ T cells sorted from blood. The chain is built from TRBV2 and TRBJ2-7; the D gene is possibly TRBD2 (6 bases). The receptor was derived from a woman in her thirties in good health. The CDR3 DNA follows: TGTGCCAGCAGTTTTGCCGCGGGAACTGGAGAGCAGTACTTC. Translated, it gives CASSFAAGTGEQYF.